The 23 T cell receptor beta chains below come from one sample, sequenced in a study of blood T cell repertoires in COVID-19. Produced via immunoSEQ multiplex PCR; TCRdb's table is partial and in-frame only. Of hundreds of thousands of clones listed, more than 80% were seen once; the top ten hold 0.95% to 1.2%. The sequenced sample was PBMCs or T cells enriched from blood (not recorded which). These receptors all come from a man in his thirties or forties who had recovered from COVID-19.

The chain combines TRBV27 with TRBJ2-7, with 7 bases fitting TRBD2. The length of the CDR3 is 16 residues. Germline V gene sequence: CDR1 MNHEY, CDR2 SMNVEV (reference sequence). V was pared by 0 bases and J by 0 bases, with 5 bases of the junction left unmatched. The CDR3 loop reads CASSLSISGNSYEQYF. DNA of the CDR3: TGTGCCAGCAGTTTATCGATCAGCGGGAACTCCTACGAGCAGTACTTC.

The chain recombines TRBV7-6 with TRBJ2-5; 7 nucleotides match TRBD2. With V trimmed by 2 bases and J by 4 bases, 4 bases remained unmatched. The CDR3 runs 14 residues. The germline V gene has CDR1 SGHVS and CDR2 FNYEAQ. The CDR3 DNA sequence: TGTGCCAGCAGCTTAATGGCGGGAGCAGAGACCCAGTACTTC. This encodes CASSLMAGAETQYF.

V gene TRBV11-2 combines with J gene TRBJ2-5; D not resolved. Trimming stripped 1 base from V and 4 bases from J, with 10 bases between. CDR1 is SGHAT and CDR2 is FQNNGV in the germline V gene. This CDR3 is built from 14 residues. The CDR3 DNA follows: TGTGCCAGCAGCTTAGGGCTAGTAGGAGAGACCCAGTACTTC. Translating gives CASSLGLVGETQYF.

The CDR3 spells CASSSQGARETQYF. Written as DNA, the CDR3 is TGCGCCAGCAGTTCTCAGGGGGCGCGGGAGACCCAGTACTTC. This chain uses TRBV5-1 with TRBJ2-5; 8 positions match TRBD1. Germline V CDR1 and CDR2: SGHRS, YFSETQ. V lost 5 bases to trimming and J lost 5 bases; unmatched junction nucleotides: 8. This CDR3 is 14 amino acids long.

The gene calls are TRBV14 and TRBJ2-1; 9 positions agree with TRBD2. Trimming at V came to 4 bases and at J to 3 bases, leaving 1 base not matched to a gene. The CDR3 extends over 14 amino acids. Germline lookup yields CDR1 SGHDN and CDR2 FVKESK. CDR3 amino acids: CASSRSGGYNEQFF. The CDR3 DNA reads TGTGCCAGCAGCCGTAGCGGGGGCTACAATGAGCAGTTCTTC.

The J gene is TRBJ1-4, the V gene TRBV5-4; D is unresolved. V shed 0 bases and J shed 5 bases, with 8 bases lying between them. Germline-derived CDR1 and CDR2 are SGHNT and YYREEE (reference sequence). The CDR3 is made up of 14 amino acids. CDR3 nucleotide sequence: TGTGCCAGCAGCTTGGACAGTTCCAATGAAAAACTGTTTTTT. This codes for CASSLDSSNEKLFF.

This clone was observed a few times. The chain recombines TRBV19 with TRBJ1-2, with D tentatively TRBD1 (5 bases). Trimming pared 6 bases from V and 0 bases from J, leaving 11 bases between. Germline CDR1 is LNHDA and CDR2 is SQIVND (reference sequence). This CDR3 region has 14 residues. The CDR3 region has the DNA TGTGCCAGTAGGGGGACTATAGCTAACTATGGCTACACCTTC. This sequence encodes CASRGTIANYGYTF.

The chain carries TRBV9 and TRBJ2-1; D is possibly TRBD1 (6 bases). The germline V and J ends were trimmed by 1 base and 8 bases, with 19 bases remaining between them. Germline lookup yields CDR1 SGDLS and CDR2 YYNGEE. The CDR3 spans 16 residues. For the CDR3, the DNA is TGTGCCAGCAGCGTAAGCCCTCGACAGGCTAGGGATGAGCAGTTCTTC. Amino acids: CASSVSPRQARDEQFF.

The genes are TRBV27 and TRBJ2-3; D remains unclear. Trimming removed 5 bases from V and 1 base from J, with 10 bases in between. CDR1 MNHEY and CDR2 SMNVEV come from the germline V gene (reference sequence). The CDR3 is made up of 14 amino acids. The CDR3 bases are TGTGCCAGCAGTCCCTCAGAGGGCACAGATACGCAGTATTTT. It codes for CASSPSEGTDTQYF.

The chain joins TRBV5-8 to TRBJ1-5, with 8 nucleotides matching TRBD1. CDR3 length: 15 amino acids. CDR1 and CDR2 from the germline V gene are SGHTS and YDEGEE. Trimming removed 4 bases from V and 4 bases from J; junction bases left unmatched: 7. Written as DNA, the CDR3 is TGTGCCAGCAGCCCCGGACAGGGCAGAAATCAGCCCCAGCATTTT. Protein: CASSPGQGRNQPQHF.

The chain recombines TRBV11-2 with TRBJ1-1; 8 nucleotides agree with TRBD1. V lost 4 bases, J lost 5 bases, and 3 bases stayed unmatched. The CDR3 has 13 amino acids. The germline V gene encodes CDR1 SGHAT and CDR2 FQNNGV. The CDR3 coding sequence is TGTGCCAGCAGCTGGACAGGGCGGACTGAAGCTTTCTTT. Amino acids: CASSWTGRTEAFF.

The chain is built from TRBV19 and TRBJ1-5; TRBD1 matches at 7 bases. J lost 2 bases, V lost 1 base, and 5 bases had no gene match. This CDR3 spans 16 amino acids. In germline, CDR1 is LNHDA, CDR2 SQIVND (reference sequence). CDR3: CASSIGAGGGNQPQHF. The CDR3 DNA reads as TGTGCCAGTAGTATAGGTGCAGGGGGAGGCAATCAGCCCCAGCATTTT. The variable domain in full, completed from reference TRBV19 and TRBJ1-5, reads DGGITQSPKYLFRKEGQNVTLSCEQNLNHDAMYWYRQDPGQGLRLIYYSQIVNDFQKGDIAEGYSVSREKKESFPLTVTSAQKNPTAFYLCASSIGAGGGNQPQHFGDGTRLSIL.

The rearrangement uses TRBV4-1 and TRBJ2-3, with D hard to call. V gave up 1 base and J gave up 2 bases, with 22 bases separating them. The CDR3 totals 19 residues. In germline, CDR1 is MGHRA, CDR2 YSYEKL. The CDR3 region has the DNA TGCGCCAGCAGCCAAGGAGGTCGGCCGCTGGATCGTTCCACAGATACGCAGTATTTT. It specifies CASSQGGRPLDRSTDTQYF.

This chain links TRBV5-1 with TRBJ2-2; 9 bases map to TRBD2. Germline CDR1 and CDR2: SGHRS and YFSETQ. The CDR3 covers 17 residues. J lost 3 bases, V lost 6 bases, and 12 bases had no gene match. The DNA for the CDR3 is TGCGCCAGCAAGGAGGTAGCGGGAGACCCTGACACCGGGGAGCTGTTTTTT. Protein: CASKEVAGDPDTGELFF.

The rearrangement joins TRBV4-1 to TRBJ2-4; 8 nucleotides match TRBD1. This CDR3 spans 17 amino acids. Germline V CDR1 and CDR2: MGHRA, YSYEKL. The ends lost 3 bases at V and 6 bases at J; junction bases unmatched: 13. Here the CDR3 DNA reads TGCGCCAGCAGCCAGCAGATCCGGACAGGGAGCGGAAACATTCAGTACTTC. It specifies CASSQQIRTGSGNIQYF.

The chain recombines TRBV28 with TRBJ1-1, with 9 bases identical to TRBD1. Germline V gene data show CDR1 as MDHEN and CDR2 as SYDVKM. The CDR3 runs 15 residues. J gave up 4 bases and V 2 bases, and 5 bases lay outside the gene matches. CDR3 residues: CASSLPLDRGTEAFF. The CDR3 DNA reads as TGTGCCAGCAGTTTACCCCTGGACAGGGGCACTGAAGCTTTCTTT.

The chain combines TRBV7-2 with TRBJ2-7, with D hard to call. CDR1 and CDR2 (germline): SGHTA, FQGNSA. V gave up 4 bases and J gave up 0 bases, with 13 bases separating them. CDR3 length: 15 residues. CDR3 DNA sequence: TGTGCCAGCAGCTCGCAACCTGCGCTCTCCTACGAGCAGTACTTC. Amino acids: CASSSQPALSYEQYF.

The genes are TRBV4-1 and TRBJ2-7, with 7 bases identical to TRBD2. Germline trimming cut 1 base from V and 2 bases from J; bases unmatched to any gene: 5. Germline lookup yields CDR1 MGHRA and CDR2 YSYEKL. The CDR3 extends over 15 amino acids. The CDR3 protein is CASSQGLAATYEQYF. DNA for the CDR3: TGCGCCAGCAGCCAAGGGCTAGCGGCCACCTACGAGCAGTACTTC.

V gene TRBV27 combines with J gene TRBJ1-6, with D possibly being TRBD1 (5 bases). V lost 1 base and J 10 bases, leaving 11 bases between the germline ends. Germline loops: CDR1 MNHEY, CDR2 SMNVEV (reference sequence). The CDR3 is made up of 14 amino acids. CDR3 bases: TGTGCCAGCAGTTTATGGGGGGTTGAATCACCCCTCCACTTT. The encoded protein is CASSLWGVESPLHF.

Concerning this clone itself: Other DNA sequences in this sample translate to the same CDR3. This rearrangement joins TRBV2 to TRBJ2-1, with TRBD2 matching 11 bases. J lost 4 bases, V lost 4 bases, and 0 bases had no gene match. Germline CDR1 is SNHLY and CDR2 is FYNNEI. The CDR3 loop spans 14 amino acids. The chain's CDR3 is CASSGLAGYNEQFF. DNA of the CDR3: TGTGCCAGCAGTGGACTAGCGGGGTACAATGAGCAGTTCTTC.

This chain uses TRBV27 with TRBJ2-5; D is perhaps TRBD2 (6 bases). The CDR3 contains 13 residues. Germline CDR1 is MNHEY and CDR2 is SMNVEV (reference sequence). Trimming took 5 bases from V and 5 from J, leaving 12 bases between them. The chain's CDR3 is CASSVLAQETQYF. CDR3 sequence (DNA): TGTGCCAGCAGTGTTCTAGCGCAGGAGACCCAGTACTTC.

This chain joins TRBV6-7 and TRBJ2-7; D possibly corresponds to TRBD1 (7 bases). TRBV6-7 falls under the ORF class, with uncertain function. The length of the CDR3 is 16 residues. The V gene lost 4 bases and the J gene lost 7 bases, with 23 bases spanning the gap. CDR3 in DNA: TGTGCCAGCAGTTTTCCGGAGGGGGACAGCACCTGTGAGCAGTACTTC. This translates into CASSFPEGDSTCEQYF.

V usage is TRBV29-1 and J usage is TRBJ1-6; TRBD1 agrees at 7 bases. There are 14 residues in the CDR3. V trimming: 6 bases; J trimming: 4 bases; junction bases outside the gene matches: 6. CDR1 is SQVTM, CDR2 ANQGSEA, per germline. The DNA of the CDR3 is TGCAGCGTCCGGGAGGGACAGTATAATTCACCCCTCCACTTT. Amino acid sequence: CSVREGQYNSPLHF.